Below are 9 T cell receptor beta chains sequenced from a single sample in a study of blood T cell repertoires in COVID-19 (dated by TCRdb to 2019 to 2021). The library relied on the immunoSEQ multiplex PCR assay. TCRdb mirrors the immuneACCESS table, restricted to in-frame sequences. Some clones are absent from its copies; in checked studies, under half trace to an unresolved V gene, and the reason for the others is unknown. This sample comprises approximately 160,000 clones, around 84% of them detected only once. The top ten clones comprise about 8.6% of the sample. The sequenced sample was PBMCs or T cells enriched from blood (not recorded which). The source of these receptors is a woman aged 50 to 60 who had recovered from COVID-19.

The chain combines TRBV27 with TRBJ2-7, with 7 bases identical to TRBD2. This CDR3 spans 14 amino acids. Germline V gene data show CDR1 as MNHEY and CDR2 as SMNVEV (reference sequence). After removal of 3 bases from V and 1 base from J, the junction contained 3 bases not matched to a gene. CDR3 in DNA: TGTGCCAGCAGTTTCTGGGGGGGGTCCTACGAGCAGTACTTC. As protein: CASSFWGGSYEQYF.

This chain uses TRBV4-1 with TRBJ1-5, with 10 bases fitting TRBD1. The CDR3 spans 17 residues. J gave up 5 bases and V 4 bases, and 11 bases lay outside the gene matches. Germline V gives CDR1 MGHRA, CDR2 YSYEKL. The DNA for the CDR3 is TGCGCCAGCAGCCCCCTAGGACAGGGGGGCCAGTATCAGCCCCAGCATTTT. It yields the protein CASSPLGQGGQYQPQHF.

A few counts support this clone. J is TRBJ1-1 and V is TRBV28; 8 nucleotides agree with TRBD1. This CDR3 has 12 amino acids. The trim removed 3 bases at V and 10 bases at J, leaving 4 bases unmatched. CDR1 and CDR2 (germline): MDHEN, SYDVKM. Here the CDR3 reads CASSFMTGAAFF. DNA for the CDR3: TGTGCCAGCAGTTTCATGACAGGGGCAGCTTTCTTT.

V usage is TRBV21-1 and J usage is TRBJ2-2; the tabulated D call, TRBD2, remains unverified against the DNA. TRBV21-1 is deemed a pseudogene. CDR3 length: 15 amino acids. CDR3 sequence: CATKQERGWSGELFF. As DNA, the CDR3 is TGTGCCACAAAGCAGGAGCGGGGATGGAGCGGGGAGCTGTTTTTT.

The rearrangement links TRBV9 to TRBJ1-2; D unresolved. Germline V gene sequence: CDR1 SGDLS, CDR2 YYNGEE. The CDR3 runs to 13 residues. Trimming cost V 0 bases and J 4 bases, with 7 bases left between them. The chain's CDR3 is CASSVDISYGYTF. CDR3 nucleotides: TGTGCCAGCAGCGTAGACATATCCTATGGCTACACCTTC. Looking up the rest from reference TRBV9 and TRBJ1-2 gives the full variable domain: DSGVTQTPKHLITATGQRVTLRCSPRSGDLSVYWYQQSLDQGLQFLIQYYNGEERAKGNILERFSAQQFPDLHSELNLSSLELGDSALYFCASSVDISYGYTFGSGTRLTVV.

The rearrangement links TRBV2 to TRBJ2-6; 7 nucleotides agree with TRBD1. The CDR3 runs to 18 residues. Germline V gene data show CDR1 as SNHLY and CDR2 as FYNNEI. The J segment lost 0 bases and the V segment lost 6 bases, leaving 11 bases of the junction unmatched. The CDR3 loop is CASRRRTGWISGANVLTF. The CDR3 DNA reads as TGTGCCAGCAGAAGAAGGACAGGTTGGATCTCTGGGGCCAACGTCCTGACTTTC.

This rearrangement joins TRBV7-2 to TRBJ2-2; TRBD1 aligns across 8 bases. This CDR3 has 16 residues. J was trimmed by 0 bases and V by 4 bases; bases with no gene match: 4. Germline CDR1 is SGHTA and CDR2 is FQGNSA. The CDR3 is CASSYGQGANTGELFF. DNA of the CDR3: TGTGCCAGCAGCTATGGACAGGGAGCGAACACCGGGGAGCTGTTTTTT.

The CDR3 DNA reads TGTGCCAGCAGCCGTGGACAGGGGGTCACCGGGGAGCTGTTTTTT. As protein: CASSRGQGVTGELFF. The J gene is TRBJ2-2, the V gene TRBV9, with TRBD1 matching over 10 bases. Looked up from germline, CDR1 is SGDLS and CDR2 is YYNGEE. This CDR3 is built from 15 residues. Losses at the gene ends were 4 bases for V and 4 bases for J; bases not matched to a gene: 4.

The genes are TRBV7-6 and TRBJ2-7; 10 bases match TRBD1. Germline CDR1 is SGHVS and CDR2 is FNYEAQ. This CDR3 has 15 amino acids. V lost 0 bases and J lost 1; bases outside the gene matches: 0. The CDR3 nucleotides are TGTGCCAGCAGCTTAGCGGGACAGGGGTCCTACGAGCAGTACTTC. This encodes CASSLAGQGSYEQYF.